These 17 T cell receptor beta chains share one sample of origin, sequenced in a study of blood T cell repertoires in COVID-19. Profiling relied on immunoSEQ multiplex PCR, and the TCRdb table lists in-frame clones only, not all of them. The table shows 300,000 to 450,000 clones, with approximately 89% occurring only once. The sequencing sample was made of PBMCs or T cells enriched from blood (not recorded which). The receptors here all came from a middle-aged man in a cohort exposed to, infected with or recovered from COVID-19 (not recorded which).

The rearrangement links TRBV28 to TRBJ2-7; TRBD2 agrees at 9 bases. The J segment lost 1 base and the V segment lost 7 bases, leaving 14 bases of the junction unmatched. The CDR3 is 17 amino acids. The germline V gene encodes CDR1 MDHEN and CDR2 SYDVKM. The chain's CDR3 is CASKPSGKRIASYEQYF. In DNA form, the CDR3 reads TGTGCCAGCAAACCTAGCGGGAAAAGAATCGCGTCCTACGAGCAGTACTTC.

V gene TRBV24-1 combines with J gene TRBJ2-1, with 10 bases identical to TRBD2. The germline gives CDR1 KGHDR, CDR2 SFDVKD. J gave up 6 bases and V 4 bases, and 11 bases lay outside the gene matches. This CDR3 region has 17 residues. The CDR3 sequence: CATSDTQLAGGGNEQFF. Here the CDR3 DNA reads TGTGCCACCAGTGACACCCAATTAGCGGGAGGTGGCAATGAGCAGTTCTTC.

This sequence joins TRBV2 and TRBJ1-1; D ambiguous. CDR1 SNHLY and CDR2 FYNNEI come from the germline V gene. The CDR3 has 13 residues. V gave up 1 base and J gave up 10 bases, with 13 bases separating them. The CDR3 coding sequence is TGTGCCAGCAGTGAAGGGCCCGGGTTGTCAGCTTTCTTT. Protein: CASSEGPGLSAFF.

The chain employs TRBV3-1 (or the pseudogene TRBV3-2) and TRBJ2-3; tentative D call: TRBD1 (6 bases). The CDR3 has 15 amino acids. Looked up from germline, CDR1 is LGHDT and CDR2 is YNNKEL (reference sequence). V was pared by 1 base and J by 5 bases, with 13 bases between. As DNA, the CDR3 is TGTGCCAGCAGCCAAGTTCTGGGGGCTGTAGATACGCAGTATTTT. Protein: CASSQVLGAVDTQYF.

This chain uses TRBV25-1 with TRBJ1-1, with D hard to call. This CDR3 is built from 14 residues. The ends were cut back, 4 bases at V and 1 base at J, with 10 bases in the middle. Per the germline V gene, CDR1 is MGHDK and CDR2 is SYGVNS. The CDR3 DNA follows: TGTGCCAGCAGTGGTCCTATTGAGAACACTGAAGCTTTCTTT. Its translation: CASSGPIENTEAFF.

The chain carries TRBV5-4 and TRBJ1-2; D is ambiguous. The CDR3 is made up of 14 amino acids. Germline V gives CDR1 SGHNT, CDR2 YYREEE (reference sequence). The germline V and J ends were trimmed by 0 bases and 0 bases, with 6 bases remaining between them. The CDR3 here is CASSLASPNYGYTF. CDR3 sequence (DNA): TGTGCCAGCAGCTTGGCTAGTCCTAACTATGGCTACACCTTC.

J is TRBJ1-6 and V is TRBV30, with 8 positions matching TRBD1. Per germline, CDR1 GTSNPN and CDR2 SVGIG (reference sequence). The J segment lost 4 bases and the V segment lost 5 bases, leaving 1 base of the junction unmatched. The CDR3 consists of 13 residues. CDR3 loop: CAWGQGYNSPLHF. The DNA for the CDR3 is TGTGCCTGGGGACAGGGATATAATTCACCCCTCCACTTT.

The rearrangement uses TRBV7-2 and TRBJ2-7; a possible D gene is TRBD1 (7 bases). Germline loops: CDR1 SGHTA, CDR2 FQGNSA. V was shortened by 1 base and J by 2 bases, with 15 bases between the two germline ends. CDR3 length equals 16 residues. The CDR3 DNA reads as TGTGCCAGCAGCTTAGTCGGAGGGGGCAGGACCTACGAGCAGTACTTC. Translation gives CASSLVGGGRTYEQYF.

The V gene is TRBV6-6, the J gene TRBJ1-5, with D possibly being TRBD1 (5 bases). The germline gives CDR1 MNHNY, CDR2 SVGAGI (reference sequence). The V gene lost 5 bases and the J gene lost 9 bases, with 11 bases spanning the gap. The CDR3 loop spans 12 amino acids. CDR3 protein: CASSDSVRPQHF. The CDR3 bases are TGTGCCAGCAGTGACAGCGTGCGGCCCCAGCATTTT.

The V call is TRBV6-5, the J call TRBJ2-7; TRBD1 aligns across 7 bases. This CDR3 comprises 12 residues. V shed 10 bases and J 3 bases; nucleotides not matched to a gene: 6. Germline V gives CDR1 MNHEY, CDR2 SVGAGI. CDR3 region: CATGQVNYEQYF. As DNA, the CDR3 is TGTGCCACAGGACAGGTAAACTACGAGCAGTACTTC.

The chain joins TRBV5-1 to TRBJ1-6; TRBD1 might be the D (6 bases). The CDR3 runs to 15 residues. V lost 0 bases, J lost 7 bases, and 11 bases lay in between. Germline V gene lookup returns CDR1 SGHRS and CDR2 YFSETQ. CDR3 residues: CASSLVSGANSPLHF. Here the CDR3 DNA reads TGCGCCAGCAGCTTGGTATCAGGGGCGAATTCACCCCTCCACTTT.

This chain connects TRBV5-1 to TRBJ1-1; D is possibly TRBD1 (5 bases). The CDR3 loop spans 16 amino acids. Trimming left V 4 bases short and J 7 bases short, with 23 bases between. Germline assignment: CDR1 SGHRS and CDR2 YFSETQ. CDR3 sequence reads: CASSGVGAGEHGEAFF. The CDR3 DNA is TGCGCCAGCAGCGGGGTAGGGGCAGGCGAGCATGGTGAAGCTTTCTTT.

The rearrangement joins TRBV5-5 to TRBJ2-2; D gene unclear. Germline CDR1 is SGHKS and CDR2 is YYEKEE (reference sequence). The CDR3 runs 15 residues. V was cut by 1 base and J by 4 bases, with 11 bases left in between. The CDR3 loop reads CASSLWAIGTGELFF. CDR3 in DNA: TGTGCCAGCAGCTTGTGGGCTATAGGCACCGGGGAGCTGTTTTTT.

V and J are TRBV28 and TRBJ1-6, with D perhaps matching TRBD1 (6 bases). Germline V gene sequence: CDR1 MDHEN, CDR2 SYDVKM. V lost 5 bases and J lost 9, with 23 bases in between. CDR3 length equals 17 residues. The CDR3 reads CASSPSRPGVSSSPLHF. The CDR3 DNA sequence: TGTGCCAGCAGTCCATCTCGTCCAGGGGTTTCGAGTTCACCCCTCCACTTT.

In its sample, this clone was seen a few times. The chain combines TRBV7-2 with TRBJ2-1; 7 nucleotides align to TRBD2. V gave up 7 bases and J gave up 2 bases; unmatched junction bases: 5. Germline V gene sequence: CDR1 SGHTA, CDR2 FQGNSA. The CDR3 contains 14 residues. CDR3: CASTYGGTYNEQFF. In nucleotides, the CDR3 is TGTGCCAGCACCTACGGGGGGACCTACAATGAGCAGTTCTTC.

The V gene is TRBV28, the J gene TRBJ1-4; TRBD1 agrees at 7 bases. Trimming cost V 5 bases and J 5 bases; bases outside gene matches: 8. The CDR3 length is 15 residues. Looked up from germline, CDR1 is MDHEN and CDR2 is SYDVKM. The CDR3 sequence: CASSTPGTANEKLFF. The CDR3 region has the DNA TGTGCCAGCAGTACGCCCGGGACAGCGAATGAAAAACTGTTTTTT.

The gene calls are TRBV11-3 and TRBJ2-5, with TRBD2 identical over 13 bases. This CDR3 has 16 amino acids. The germline gives CDR1 SGHNT, CDR2 YENEEA. Unmatched junction bases numbered 4, after V lost 1 base and J lost 5 bases. The CDR3 loop is CASSLGGTSGTETQYF. In DNA form, the CDR3 reads TGTGCCAGCAGCTTAGGGGGGACTAGCGGGACCGAGACCCAGTACTTC.